The 10 T cell receptor beta chains below were found in one sample sequenced in a study of T cells after yellow fever vaccination. Each CDR3 protein is one row after TCRdb ran MiXCR on the 5' RACE reads. Of 450,000 to 650,000 distinct CDR3 sequences in the sample, roughly 12% were seen once. The sequenced sample was PBMCs, obtained on the day of the yellow fever booster vaccination. Receptors were obtained from a man aged 25 to 40 who received the YFV17D yellow fever vaccine.

This clonotype has just a few counts. The genes are TRBV20-1 and TRBJ2-3, with D tentatively TRBD1 (5 bases). The CDR3 covers 16 residues. V gave up 0 bases and J gave up 0 bases, with 13 bases separating them. Germline CDR1 reads DFQATT; CDR2 reads SNEGSKA (reference sequence). In nucleotides, the CDR3 is TGCAGTGCTAGAGATTTCCAGGGCCCAAGCACAGATACGCAGTATTTT. It translates to CSARDFQGPSTDTQYF.

This clonotype occurred a few times. The chain combines TRBV4-3 with TRBJ1-3; D is uncertain. Per germline, CDR1 LGHNA and CDR2 YSLEER. The CDR3 totals 15 residues. Trimming pared 3 bases from V and 4 bases from J, leaving 13 bases between. The CDR3: CASSQGRGNGNTIYF. The DNA for the CDR3 is TGCGCCAGCAGCCAGGGGAGAGGGAACGGAAACACCATATATTTT.

In this sample, this clonotype turned up a few times. The chain combines TRBV7-9 with TRBJ2-1; D unclear. The germline gives CDR1 SEHNR, CDR2 FQNEAQ (reference sequence). The CDR3 runs 15 residues. V lost 5 bases and J lost 2, with 13 bases in between. The CDR3 DNA reads TGTGCCAGCAGCCCGCGGAGCTCCGCCTACAATGAGCAGTTCTTC. It is translated as CASSPRSSAYNEQFF.

This sequence joins TRBV18 and TRBJ2-7, with TRBD1 identical over 7 bases. The CDR3 runs to 14 residues. Germline V lookup: CDR1 KGHSH, CDR2 LQKENI. V gave up 3 bases and J gave up 3 bases; unmatched junction bases: 5. DNA for the CDR3: TGTGCCAGCTCACCGTCAGGGGGAATCTACGAGCAGTACTTC. It codes for CASSPSGGIYEQYF.

This clonotype was recorded a few times. The V and J genes are TRBV3-1 and TRBJ2-7; D may be TRBD1 (6 bases). V gave up 1 base and J gave up 2 bases, with 9 bases separating them. Germline V gene sequence: CDR1 LGHDT, CDR2 YNNKEL (reference sequence). The CDR3 sequence is 14 residues long. DNA for the CDR3: TGTGCCAGCAGCCAAGTTCAGGGGCCCTACGAGCAGTACTTC. Translating gives CASSQVQGPYEQYF.

The chain combines TRBV9 with TRBJ2-7; D is uncertain. The CDR3 covers 14 residues. CDR1 and CDR2 (germline): SGDLS, YYNGEE. The V gene lost 0 bases and the J gene lost 7 bases, with 14 bases spanning the gap. Here the CDR3 DNA reads TGTGCCAGCAGCGTAGTAGCCCTTACGGGTGAGCAGTACTTC. This codes for CASSVVALTGEQYF. The entire variable domain, with the rest obtained from reference TRBV9 and TRBJ2-7, is as follows: DSGVTQTPKHLITATGQRVTLRCSPRSGDLSVYWYQQSLDQGLQFLIQYYNGEERAKGNILERFSAQQFPDLHSELNLSSLELGDSALYFCASSVVALTGEQYFGPGTRLTVT.

As concerns this clonotype: At one end, the junction sequence differs from germline, possibly due to a read error. The CDR3 region has the DNA TGTGCCAGCAGTTCAGCGGGAGAATTCACAGATACGCAGTGTTTT. Amino acid sequence: CASSSAGEFTDTQCF. V is TRBV6-5 and J is TRBJ2-3; 8 bases line up with TRBD2. Per germline, CDR1 MNHEY and CDR2 SVGAGI. The CDR3 covers 15 residues.

In its sample, this clonotype was seen a few times. The V call is TRBV11-3, the J call TRBJ2-6; 9 positions agree with TRBD1. CDR1 is SGHNT and CDR2 is YENEEA in the germline V gene. The CDR3 is 17 residues long. V lost 3 bases, J lost 0 bases, and 3 bases stayed unmatched. CDR3: CASSLGQGSSGANVLTF. As DNA, the CDR3 is TGTGCCAGCAGCTTGGGACAGGGCAGCTCTGGGGCCAACGTCCTGACTTTC.

This chain uses TRBV28 with TRBJ2-1; 10 nucleotides align to TRBD2. Trimming removed 9 bases from V and 9 bases from J; junction bases left unmatched: 8. CDR1 is MDHEN, CDR2 SYDVKM, per germline. This CDR3 is 13 amino acids long. CDR3 nucleotide sequence: TGTGCCAGTAAAAGCGGGAGGGCCGCTGAGCAGTTCTTC. Amino acid sequence: CASKSGRAAEQFF. The full variable domain, with the rest looked up from reference TRBV28 and TRBJ2-1, is DVKVTQSSRYLVKRTGEKVFLECVQDMDHENMFWYRQDPGLGLRLIYFSYDVKMKEKGDIPEGYSVSREKKERFSLILESASTNQTSMYLCASKSGRAAEQFFGPGTRLTVL.

The chain recombines TRBV10-2 with TRBJ1-1; 7 nucleotides agree with TRBD1. CDR3 size: 17 residues. The V segment lost 9 bases and the J segment 2 bases; nucleotides outside the gene matches: 18. Germline V lookup: CDR1 WSHSY, CDR2 SAAADI. CDR3 protein: CARTPRQGPVKNTEAFF. DNA of the CDR3: TGCGCCAGAACTCCCCGACAGGGCCCGGTAAAAAACACTGAAGCTTTCTTT.